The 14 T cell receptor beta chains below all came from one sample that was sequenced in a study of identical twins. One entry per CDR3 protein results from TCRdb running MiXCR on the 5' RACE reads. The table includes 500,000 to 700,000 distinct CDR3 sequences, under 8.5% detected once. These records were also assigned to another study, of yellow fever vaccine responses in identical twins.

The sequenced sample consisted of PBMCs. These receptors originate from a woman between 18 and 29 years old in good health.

The CDR3 spells CASSEAGTREQYV. The CDR3 region has the DNA TGTGCCAGCAGTGAAGCGGGGACTCGCGAGCAGTACGTC. The chain uses TRBV6-1 and TRBJ2-7; D is perhaps TRBD2 (6 bases). The CDR3 length is 13 residues. Germline assignment: CDR1 MNHNS and CDR2 SASEGT. Trimming removed 0 bases at V and 6 bases at J, with 9 bases between.

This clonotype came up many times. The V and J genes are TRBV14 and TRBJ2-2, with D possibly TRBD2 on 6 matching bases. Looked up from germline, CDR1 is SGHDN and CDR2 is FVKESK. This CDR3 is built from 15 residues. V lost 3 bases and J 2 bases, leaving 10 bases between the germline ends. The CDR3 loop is CASSHGTGNTGELFF. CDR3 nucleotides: TGTGCCAGCAGCCACGGGACTGGCAACACCGGGGAGCTGTTTTTT. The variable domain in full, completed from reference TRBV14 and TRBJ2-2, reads EAGVTQFPSHSVIEKGQTVTLRCDPISGHDNLYWYRRVMGKEIKFLLHFVKESKQDESGMPNNRFLAERTGGTYSTLKVQPAELEDSGVYFCASSHGTGNTGELFFGEGSRLTVL.

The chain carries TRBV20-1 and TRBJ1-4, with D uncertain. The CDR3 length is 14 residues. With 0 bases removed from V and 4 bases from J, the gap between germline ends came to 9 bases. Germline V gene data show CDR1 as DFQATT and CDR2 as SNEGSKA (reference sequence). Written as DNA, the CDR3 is TGCAGTGCTAGAGATCACGGCAATAATGAAAAACTGTTTTTT. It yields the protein CSARDHGNNEKLFF.

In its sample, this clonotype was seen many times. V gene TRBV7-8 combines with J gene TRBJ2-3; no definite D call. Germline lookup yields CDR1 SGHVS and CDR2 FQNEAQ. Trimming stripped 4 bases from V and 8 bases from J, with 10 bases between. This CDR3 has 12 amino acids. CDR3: CASSSEGFTQYF. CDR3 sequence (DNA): TGTGCCAGCAGCTCCGAAGGGTTTACGCAGTATTTT.

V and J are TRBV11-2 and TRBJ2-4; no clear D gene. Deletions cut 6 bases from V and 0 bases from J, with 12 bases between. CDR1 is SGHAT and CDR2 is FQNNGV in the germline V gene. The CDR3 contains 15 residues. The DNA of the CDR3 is TGTGCCAGCAGGTCCATCCATCTAGCCAAAAACATTCAGTACTTC. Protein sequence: CASRSIHLAKNIQYF.

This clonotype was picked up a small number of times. The CDR3 loop is CARTESGNTIYF. DNA for the CDR3: TGTGCCAGAACGGAATCTGGAAACACCATATATTTT. J is TRBJ1-3 and V is TRBV27; the D is unclear. Trimming stripped 9 bases from V and 1 base from J, with 7 bases between. CDR3 size: 12 residues. Per the germline V gene, CDR1 is MNHEY and CDR2 is SMNVEV (reference sequence).

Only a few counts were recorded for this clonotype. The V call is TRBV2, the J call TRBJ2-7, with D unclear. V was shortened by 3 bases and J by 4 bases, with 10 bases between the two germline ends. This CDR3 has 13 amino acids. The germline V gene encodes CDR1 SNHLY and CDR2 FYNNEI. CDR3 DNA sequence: TGTGCCAGCAGTGAGGCCGCTGGATACGAGCAGTACGTC. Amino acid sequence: CASSEAAGYEQYV.

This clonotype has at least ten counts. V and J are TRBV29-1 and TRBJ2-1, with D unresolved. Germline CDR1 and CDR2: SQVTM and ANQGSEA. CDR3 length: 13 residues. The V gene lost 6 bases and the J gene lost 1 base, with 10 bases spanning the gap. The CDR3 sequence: CSVKEVSYNEQFF. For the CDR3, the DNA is TGCAGCGTGAAAGAGGTGTCCTACAATGAGCAGTTCTTC.

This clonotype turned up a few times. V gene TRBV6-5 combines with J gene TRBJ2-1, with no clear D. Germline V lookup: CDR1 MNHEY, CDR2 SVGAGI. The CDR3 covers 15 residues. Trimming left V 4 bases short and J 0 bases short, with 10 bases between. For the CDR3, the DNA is TGTGCCAGCAGTTTCCAGCCGAGCTCCTACAATGAGCAGTTCTTC. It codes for CASSFQPSSYNEQFF.

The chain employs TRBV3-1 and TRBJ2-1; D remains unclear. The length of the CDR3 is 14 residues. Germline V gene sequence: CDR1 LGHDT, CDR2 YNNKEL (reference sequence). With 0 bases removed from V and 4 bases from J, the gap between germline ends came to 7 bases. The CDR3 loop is CASSQEQKYNEQFF. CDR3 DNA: TGTGCCAGCAGCCAAGAACAGAAATACAATGAGCAGTTCTTC.

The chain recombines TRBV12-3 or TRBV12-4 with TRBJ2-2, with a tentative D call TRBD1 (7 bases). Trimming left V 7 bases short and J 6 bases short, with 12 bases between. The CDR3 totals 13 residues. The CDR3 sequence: CASTQGGPGELFF. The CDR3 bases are TGTGCCAGCACCCAGGGGGGTCCCGGGGAGCTGTTTTTT.

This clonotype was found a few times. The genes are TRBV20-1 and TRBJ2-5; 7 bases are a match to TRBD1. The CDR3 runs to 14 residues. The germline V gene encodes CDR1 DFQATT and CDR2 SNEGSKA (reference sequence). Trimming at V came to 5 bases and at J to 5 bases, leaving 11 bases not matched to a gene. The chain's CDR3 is CSASKTGDWETQYF. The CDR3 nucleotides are TGCAGTGCTTCAAAAACAGGGGATTGGGAGACCCAGTACTTC.

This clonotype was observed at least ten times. The CDR3 DNA sequence: TGCAGCGTTCTTGGGAGAATGAACACTGAAGCTTTCTTT. This gives the protein CSVLGRMNTEAFF. The chain employs TRBV29-1 and TRBJ1-1; D not resolved. The length of the CDR3 is 13 residues. Germline V gene lookup returns CDR1 SQVTM and CDR2 ANQGSEA. Trimming removed 5 bases from V and 0 bases from J, with 10 bases in between.

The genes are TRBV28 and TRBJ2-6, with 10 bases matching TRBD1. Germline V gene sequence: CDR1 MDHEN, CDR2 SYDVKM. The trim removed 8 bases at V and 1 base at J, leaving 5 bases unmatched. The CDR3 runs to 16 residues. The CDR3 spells CASQGTGVSGANVLTF. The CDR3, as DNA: TGTGCCAGCCAAGGGACAGGGGTATCTGGGGCCAACGTCCTGACTTTC.